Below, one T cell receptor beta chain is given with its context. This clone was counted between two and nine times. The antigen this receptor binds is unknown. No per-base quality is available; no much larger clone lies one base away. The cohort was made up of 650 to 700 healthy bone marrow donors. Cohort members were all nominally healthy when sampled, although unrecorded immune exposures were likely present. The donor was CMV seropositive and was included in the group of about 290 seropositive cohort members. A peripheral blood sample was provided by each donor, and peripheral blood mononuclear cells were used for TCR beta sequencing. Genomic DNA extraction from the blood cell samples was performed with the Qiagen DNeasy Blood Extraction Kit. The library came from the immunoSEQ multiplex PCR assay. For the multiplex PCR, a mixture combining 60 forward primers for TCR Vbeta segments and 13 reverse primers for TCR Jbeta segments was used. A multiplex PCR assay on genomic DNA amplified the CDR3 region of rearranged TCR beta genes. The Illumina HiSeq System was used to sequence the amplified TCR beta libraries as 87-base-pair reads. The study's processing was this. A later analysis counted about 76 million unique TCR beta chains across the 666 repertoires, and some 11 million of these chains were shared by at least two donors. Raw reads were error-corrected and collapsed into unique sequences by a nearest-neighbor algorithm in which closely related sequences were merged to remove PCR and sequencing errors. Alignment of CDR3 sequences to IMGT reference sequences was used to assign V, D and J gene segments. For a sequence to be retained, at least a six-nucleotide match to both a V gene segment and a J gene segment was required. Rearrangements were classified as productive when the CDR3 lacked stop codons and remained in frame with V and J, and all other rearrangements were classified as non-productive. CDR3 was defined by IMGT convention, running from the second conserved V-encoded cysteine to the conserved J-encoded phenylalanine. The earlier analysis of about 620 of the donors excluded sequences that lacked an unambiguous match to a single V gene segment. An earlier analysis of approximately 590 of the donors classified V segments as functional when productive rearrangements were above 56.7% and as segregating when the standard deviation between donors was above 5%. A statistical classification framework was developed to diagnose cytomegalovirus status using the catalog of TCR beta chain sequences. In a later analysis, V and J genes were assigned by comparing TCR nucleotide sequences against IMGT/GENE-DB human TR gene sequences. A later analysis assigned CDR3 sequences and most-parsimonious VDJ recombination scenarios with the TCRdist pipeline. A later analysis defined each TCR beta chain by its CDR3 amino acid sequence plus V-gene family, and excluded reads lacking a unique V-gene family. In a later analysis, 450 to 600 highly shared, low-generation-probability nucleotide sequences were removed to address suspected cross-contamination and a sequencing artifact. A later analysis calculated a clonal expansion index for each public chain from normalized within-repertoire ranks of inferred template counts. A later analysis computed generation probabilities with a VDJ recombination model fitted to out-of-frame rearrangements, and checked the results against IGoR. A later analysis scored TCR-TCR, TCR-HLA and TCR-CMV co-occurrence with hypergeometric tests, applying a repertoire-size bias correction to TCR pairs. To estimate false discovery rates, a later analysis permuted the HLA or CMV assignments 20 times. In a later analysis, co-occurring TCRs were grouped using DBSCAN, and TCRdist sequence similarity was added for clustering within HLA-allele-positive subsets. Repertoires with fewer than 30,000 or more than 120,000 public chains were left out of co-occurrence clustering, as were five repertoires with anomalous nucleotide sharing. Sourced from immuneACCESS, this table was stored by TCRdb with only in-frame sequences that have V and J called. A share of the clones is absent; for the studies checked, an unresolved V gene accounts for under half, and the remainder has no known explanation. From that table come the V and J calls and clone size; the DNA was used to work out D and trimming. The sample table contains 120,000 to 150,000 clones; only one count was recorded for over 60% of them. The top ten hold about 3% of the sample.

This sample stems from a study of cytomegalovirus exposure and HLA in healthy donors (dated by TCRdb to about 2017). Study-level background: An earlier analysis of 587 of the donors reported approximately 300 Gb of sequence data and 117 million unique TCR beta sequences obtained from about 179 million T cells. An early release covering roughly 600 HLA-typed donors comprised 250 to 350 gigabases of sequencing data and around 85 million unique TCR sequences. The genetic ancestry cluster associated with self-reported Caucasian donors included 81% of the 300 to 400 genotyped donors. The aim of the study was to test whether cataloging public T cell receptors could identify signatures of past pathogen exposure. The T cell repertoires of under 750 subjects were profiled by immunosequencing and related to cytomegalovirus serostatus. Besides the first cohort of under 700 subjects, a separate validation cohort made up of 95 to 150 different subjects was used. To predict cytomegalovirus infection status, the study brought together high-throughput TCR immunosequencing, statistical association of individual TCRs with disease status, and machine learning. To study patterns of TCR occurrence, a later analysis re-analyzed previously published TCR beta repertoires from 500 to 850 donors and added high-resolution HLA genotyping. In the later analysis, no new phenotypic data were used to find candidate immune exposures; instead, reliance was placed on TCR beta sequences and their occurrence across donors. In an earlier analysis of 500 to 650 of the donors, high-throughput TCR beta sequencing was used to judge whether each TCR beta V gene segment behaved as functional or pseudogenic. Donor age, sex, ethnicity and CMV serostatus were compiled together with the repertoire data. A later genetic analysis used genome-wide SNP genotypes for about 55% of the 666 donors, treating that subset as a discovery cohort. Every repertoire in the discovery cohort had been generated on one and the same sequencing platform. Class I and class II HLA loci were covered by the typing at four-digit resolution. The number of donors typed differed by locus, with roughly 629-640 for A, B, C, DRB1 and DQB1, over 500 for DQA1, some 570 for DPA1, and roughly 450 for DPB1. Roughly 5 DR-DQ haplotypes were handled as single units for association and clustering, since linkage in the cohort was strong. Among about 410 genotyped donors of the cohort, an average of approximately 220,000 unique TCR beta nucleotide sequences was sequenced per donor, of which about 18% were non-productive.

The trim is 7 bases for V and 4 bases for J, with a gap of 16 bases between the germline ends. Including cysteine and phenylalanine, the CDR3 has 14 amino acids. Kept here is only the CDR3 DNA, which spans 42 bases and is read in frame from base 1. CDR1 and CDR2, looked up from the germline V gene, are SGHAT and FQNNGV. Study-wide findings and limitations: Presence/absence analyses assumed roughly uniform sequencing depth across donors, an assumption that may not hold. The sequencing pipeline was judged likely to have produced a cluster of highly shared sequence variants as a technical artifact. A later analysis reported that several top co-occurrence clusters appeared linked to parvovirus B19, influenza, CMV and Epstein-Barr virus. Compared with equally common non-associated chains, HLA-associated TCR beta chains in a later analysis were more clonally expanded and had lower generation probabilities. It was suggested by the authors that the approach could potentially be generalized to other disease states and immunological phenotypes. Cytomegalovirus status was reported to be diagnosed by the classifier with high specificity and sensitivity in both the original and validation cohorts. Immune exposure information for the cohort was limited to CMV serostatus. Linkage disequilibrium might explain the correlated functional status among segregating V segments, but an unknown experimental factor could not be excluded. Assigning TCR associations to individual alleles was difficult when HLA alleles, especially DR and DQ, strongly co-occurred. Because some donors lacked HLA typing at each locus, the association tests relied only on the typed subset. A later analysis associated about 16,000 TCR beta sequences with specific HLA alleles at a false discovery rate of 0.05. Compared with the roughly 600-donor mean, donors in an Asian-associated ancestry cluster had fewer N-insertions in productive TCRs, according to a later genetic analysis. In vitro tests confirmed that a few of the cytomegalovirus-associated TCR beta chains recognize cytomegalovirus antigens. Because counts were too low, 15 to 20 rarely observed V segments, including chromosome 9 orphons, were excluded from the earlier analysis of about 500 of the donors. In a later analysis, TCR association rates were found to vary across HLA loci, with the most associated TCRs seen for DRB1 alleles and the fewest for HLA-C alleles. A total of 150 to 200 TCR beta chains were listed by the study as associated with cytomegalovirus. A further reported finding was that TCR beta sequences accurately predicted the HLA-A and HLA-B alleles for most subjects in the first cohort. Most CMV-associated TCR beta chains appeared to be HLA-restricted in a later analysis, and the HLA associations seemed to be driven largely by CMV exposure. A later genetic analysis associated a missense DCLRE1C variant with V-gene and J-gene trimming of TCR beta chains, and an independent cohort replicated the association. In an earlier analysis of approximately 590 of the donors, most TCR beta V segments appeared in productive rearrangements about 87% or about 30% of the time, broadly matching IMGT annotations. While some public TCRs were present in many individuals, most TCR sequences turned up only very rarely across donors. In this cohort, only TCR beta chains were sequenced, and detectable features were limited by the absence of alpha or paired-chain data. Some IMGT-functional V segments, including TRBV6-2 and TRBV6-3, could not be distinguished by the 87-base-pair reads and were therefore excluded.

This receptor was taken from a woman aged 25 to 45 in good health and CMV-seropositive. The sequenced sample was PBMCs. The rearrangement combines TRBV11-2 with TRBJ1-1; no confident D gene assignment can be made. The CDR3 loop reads CASTAGFRGTEAFF. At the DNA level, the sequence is TGTGCCAGCACCGCTGGGTTCCGGGGCACTGAAGCTTTCTTT.